This T cell receptor beta chain was profiled in a study of monozygotic twins with inflammatory bowel disease. The length of the CDR3 is 18 residues. The germline V gene encodes CDR1 SGHRS and CDR2 YFSETQ. TCRdb re-called the 5' RACE reads and gives one entry per CDR3 protein, without DNA. Across nearly 450,000 distinct CDR3 sequences, the top ten clones capture roughly 2.3% of the sample. The material sequenced was blood. The sequence came from a human donor with ulcerative colitis or Crohn's disease, or a healthy co-twin of an affected twin (not recorded which). The V call is TRBV5-1, the J call TRBJ2-1; TCRdb picks TRBD2, but there is no DNA to check that call. This CDR3 reads CASSQLAGGPSSYNEQFF.